These 23 T cell receptor beta chains came from one sample sequenced in a study of chemoradiotherapy in HPV16-positive cancers. Here immunoSEQ multiplex PCR was the method, and the copy in TCRdb shows in-frame clones only, minus some. The repertoire holds under 3,000 clones, with 70% to 85% as singletons. Source: tumor tissue, taken from a patient who underwent chemoradiotherapy. Source of these receptors: a human donor with HPV-associated anogenital cancer.

The chain links TRBV10-3 to TRBJ2-7; the D gene could be TRBD1 or TRBD2 (6 bases each). The CDR3 consists of 13 residues. V was clipped by 8 bases and J by 5 bases, with 16 bases between them. Germline V gives CDR1 ENHRY, CDR2 SYGVKD. The CDR3 nucleotides read TGTGCCATCCGAGGGGCAGGGGAGGACGAGCAGTACTTC. It translates to CAIRGAGEDEQYF.

This clone was recorded once. DNA of the CDR3: TGTGCCAGCAGCATCACAGGCCGCTCTGGAAACACCATATATTTT. Protein sequence: CASSITGRSGNTIYF. The rearrangement uses TRBV9 and TRBJ1-3; D possibly corresponds to TRBD1 (5 bases). The CDR3 loop spans 15 amino acids. CDR1 and CDR2 from the germline V gene are SGDLS and YYNGEE. Trimming shortened V by 4 bases and J by 0 bases, and 11 bases separated the two germline ends. Looking up the rest from reference TRBV9 and TRBJ1-3 gives the full variable domain: DSGVTQTPKHLITATGQRVTLRCSPRSGDLSVYWYQQSLDQGLQFLIQYYNGEERAKGNILERFSAQQFPDLHSELNLSSLELGDSALYFCASSITGRSGNTIYFGEGSWLTVV.

The chain links TRBV27 to TRBJ2-7; 12 bases match TRBD2. Germline CDR1 MNHEY, CDR2 SMNVEV (reference sequence). The CDR3 has 15 residues. Trimming removed 3 bases from V and 4 bases from J; junction bases left unmatched: 4. For the CDR3, the DNA is TGTGCCAGCAGTTTTAGGACTAGCGGGGAGTACGAGCAGTACTTC. Residues: CASSFRTSGEYEQYF.

The chain combines TRBV2 with TRBJ1-6; D is uncertain. Germline loops: CDR1 SNHLY, CDR2 FYNNEI. V lost 7 bases to trimming and J lost 8 bases, with 12 bases between them. The CDR3 runs to 13 residues. The CDR3 coding sequence is TGTGCCAGCAAACAGTACACCGATTCACCCCTCCACTTT. Translating it yields CASKQYTDSPLHF.

For the CDR3, the DNA is TGTGCCAGCAGTGAAACGGGGGGGTGGGCTTTCTTT. Translated, it gives CASSETGGWAFF. The chain carries TRBV2 and TRBJ1-1, with D perhaps TRBD1 (5 bases). The CDR3 length is 12 residues. Deletions cut 2 bases from V and 11 bases from J, with 12 bases between. Per germline, CDR1 SNHLY and CDR2 FYNNEI.

V gene TRBV28 combines with J gene TRBJ1-2; TRBD1 might be the D (6 bases). Germline V gene lookup returns CDR1 MDHEN and CDR2 SYDVKM. This CDR3 is 13 amino acids long. The V gene lost 3 bases and the J gene lost 7 bases, with 12 bases spanning the gap. CDR3 coding DNA: TGTGCCAGCAGTTTGGGGGGCGCCTTTGGCTACACCTTC. It codes for CASSLGGAFGYTF.

The V and J genes are TRBV2 and TRBJ1-4; tentatively, D is TRBD1 (5 bases). CDR1 is SNHLY, CDR2 FYNNEI, per germline. The CDR3 sequence is 15 residues long. V lost 4 bases and J 0 bases, leaving 9 bases between the germline ends. The DNA for the CDR3 is TGTGCCAGCAGTGGTGGGGGAGCAACTAATGAAAAACTGTTTTTT. Translation gives CASSGGGATNEKLFF.

The chain carries TRBV4-1 and TRBJ1-2; 9 bases map to TRBD1. The length of the CDR3 is 16 residues. J was trimmed by 0 bases and V by 4 bases; bases with no gene match: 6. The germline gives CDR1 MGHRA, CDR2 YSYEKL. CDR3: CASSPQGAYANYGYTF. The DNA of the CDR3 is TGCGCCAGCAGCCCACAGGGGGCGTATGCTAACTATGGCTACACCTTC.

The V and J genes are TRBV9 and TRBJ1-6, with unresolved D. Trimming cost V 0 bases and J 11 bases, with 6 bases left between them. The CDR3 contains 12 residues. Germline V CDR1 and CDR2: SGDLS, YYNGEE. The CDR3 region is CASSVGSPPLHF. In DNA form, the CDR3 reads TGTGCCAGCAGCGTAGGGAGTCCACCCCTCCACTTT.

Here the CDR3 reads CASSPQGRNIQYF. CDR3 nucleotides: TGTGCCAGCAGCCCCCAGGGTAGGAACATTCAGTACTTC. The chain links TRBV14 to TRBJ2-4, with D possibly matching TRBD1 (5 bases). The CDR3 sequence is 13 residues long. The V end was cut by 4 bases, the J end by 7 bases, with 11 bases between. Germline lookup yields CDR1 SGHDN and CDR2 FVKESK.

J is TRBJ1-4 and V is TRBV7-2; D is ambiguous. In germline, CDR1 is SGHTA, CDR2 FQGNSA. CDR3 length equals 15 residues. V shed 3 bases and J shed 0 bases, with 8 bases lying between them. The CDR3, as DNA: TGTGCCAGCAGCTTGGAGAGTACAACTAATGAAAAACTGTTTTTT. Translated: CASSLESTTNEKLFF. The variable domain in full, with the rest retrieved from reference TRBV7-2 and TRBJ1-4, is GAGVSQSPSNKVTEKGKDVELRCDPISGHTALYWYRQSLGQGLEFLIYFQGNSAPDKSGLPSDRFSAERTGGSVSTLTIQRTQQEDSAVYLCASSLESTTNEKLFFGSGTQLSVL.

This chain uses TRBV5-4 with TRBJ2-1, with D hard to call. CDR1 and CDR2 from the germline V gene are SGHNT and YYREEE (reference sequence). The CDR3 is made up of 12 amino acids. Trimming left V 0 bases short and J 10 bases short, with 8 bases between. In DNA, the CDR3 is TGTGCCAGCAGCTTGGACAGAGTGGAGCAGTTCTTC. Translating it yields CASSLDRVEQFF.

V usage is TRBV5-1 and J usage is TRBJ2-2, with D uncertain. Between the trimmed V and J ends, which lost 4 bases and 7 bases, there was a span of 8 bases. The CDR3 is 12 amino acids. The germline gives CDR1 SGHRS, CDR2 YFSETQ. CDR3 sequence: CASSPVFGELFF. In nucleotides, the CDR3 is TGCGCCAGCAGCCCGGTGTTCGGGGAGCTGTTTTTT.

CDR3 sequence (DNA): TGTGCCAGCAGTCCCGAGCCGTATTATGGCTACACCTTC. Protein: CASSPEPYYGYTF. This chain joins TRBV6-6 and TRBJ1-2, with D unresolved. The V and J ends lost 5 bases and 5 bases respectively, with 12 bases between them. Per the germline V gene, CDR1 is MNHNY and CDR2 is SVGAGI (reference sequence). The CDR3 is 13 amino acids.

This rearrangement joins TRBV10-3 to TRBJ1-1, with 10 bases aligning to TRBD1. Germline V gene data show CDR1 as ENHRY and CDR2 as SYGVKD. The junction had 5 bases not matched to a gene; V was cut back by 5 bases and J by 5 bases. The CDR3 is 14 amino acids. CDR3 DNA: TGTGCCATCAGTCTTCCGGGACAGGGGACTGAAGCTTTCTTT. It translates to CAISLPGQGTEAFF.

V is TRBV7-2 and J is TRBJ2-1; D unresolved. The CDR3 runs 15 residues. Trimming took off 6 bases at V and 4 bases at J, with 16 bases between the two ends. Looked up from germline, CDR1 is SGHTA and CDR2 is FQGNSA. The DNA for the CDR3 is TGTGCCAGCAGTCCTACTACTGGGCCGTACAATGAGCAGTTCTTC. It specifies CASSPTTGPYNEQFF.

This rearrangement joins TRBV27 to TRBJ2-2, with 10 positions matching TRBD1. The V and J ends lost 6 bases and 5 bases, in that order; junction bases with no gene match: 6. Looked up from germline, CDR1 is MNHEY and CDR2 is SMNVEV (reference sequence). The CDR3 contains 15 residues. Here the CDR3 reads CASSRDRGGTGELFF. CDR3 coding DNA: TGTGCCAGCAGCAGGGACAGGGGTGGAACCGGGGAGCTGTTTTTT.

The chain combines TRBV4-1 with TRBJ2-7; possibly TRBD1 for D (5 bases). V lost 3 bases and J 0 bases, leaving 9 bases between the germline ends. Per the germline V gene, CDR1 is MGHRA and CDR2 is YSYEKL. The CDR3 extends over 14 amino acids. The CDR3 DNA is TGCGCCAGCAGCCAGGGCCAGGGCTCCTACGAGCAGTACTTC. Protein sequence: CASSQGQGSYEQYF.

The V call is TRBV7-8, the J call TRBJ1-2; D is possibly TRBD1 (5 bases). Trimming left V 5 bases short and J 5 bases short, with 12 bases between. The CDR3 extends over 13 amino acids. Per germline, CDR1 SGHVS and CDR2 FQNEAQ. Here the CDR3 reads CASSPGGGYGYTF. The DNA of the CDR3 is TGTGCCAGCAGCCCCGGGGGGGGGTATGGCTACACCTTC.

This clone was observed a handful of times. The chain employs TRBV7-3 and TRBJ1-2; D remains ambiguous. The V end was cut by 0 bases, the J end by 8 bases, with 13 bases between. CDR1 and CDR2 (germline): SGHTA, FQGTGA. The CDR3 runs 14 residues. The CDR3 here is CASSLTPMAGGYTF. The DNA of the CDR3 is TGTGCCAGCAGCTTAACCCCTATGGCCGGGGGCTACACCTTC.

The gene calls are TRBV7-6 and TRBJ2-5; 13 bases agree with TRBD2. After removal of 2 bases from V and 5 bases from J, the junction contained 5 bases not matched to a gene. The CDR3 length is 16 residues. Germline V CDR1 and CDR2: SGHVS, FNYEAQ. The CDR3 sequence is CASSLLLAGGVETQYF. The CDR3 region has the DNA TGTGCCAGCAGCTTATTACTAGCGGGAGGGGTGGAGACCCAGTACTTC.

This chain uses TRBV5-1 with TRBJ2-1; D unclear. Germline V gene lookup returns CDR1 SGHRS and CDR2 YFSETQ. The length of the CDR3 is 13 residues. V dropped 4 bases and J dropped 14 bases, with 19 bases sitting between them. CDR3 sequence (DNA): TGCGCCAGCAGCCCGGATCTAGGAAACTCGGAGTTCTTC. Translation gives CASSPDLGNSEFF.

V is TRBV29-1 and J is TRBJ2-1, with 10 bases matching TRBD1. The CDR3 has 13 amino acids. The trim removed 6 bases at V and 9 bases at J, leaving 8 bases unmatched. Germline V gene sequence: CDR1 SQVTM, CDR2 ANQGSEA. In DNA, the CDR3 is TGCAGCGTCCACCGGGACAGGGGAGTTGAGCAGTTCTTC. Residues: CSVHRDRGVEQFF.